This TCR beta chain was obtained from a study of shared clonotypes between healthy human individuals. The method was immunoSEQ multiplex PCR; TCRdb's version includes in-frame clones alone and lacks a portion of them. The top ten hold about 1.5% of the sample, which has about 960,000 clones, around 80% seen once. This clone was seen ten or more times. Other DNA sequences in this specimen translate into the identical CDR3. Trimming removed 0 bases from V and 4 bases from J, with 5 bases in between. The CDR3 consists of 13 residues. Germline V CDR1 and CDR2: SGHRS, YFSETQ. This rearrangement joins TRBV5-1 to TRBJ1-5, with D maybe TRBD1 (5 bases). The receptor was derived from a man between 18 and 29 years old in good health. Sequenced sample: memory CD4+ T cells sorted from blood. Subset given: CD45RA-negative fraction. CDR3: CASSLGQNQPQHF. CDR3 bases: TGCGCCAGCAGCTTGGGACAGAATCAGCCCCAGCATTTT.